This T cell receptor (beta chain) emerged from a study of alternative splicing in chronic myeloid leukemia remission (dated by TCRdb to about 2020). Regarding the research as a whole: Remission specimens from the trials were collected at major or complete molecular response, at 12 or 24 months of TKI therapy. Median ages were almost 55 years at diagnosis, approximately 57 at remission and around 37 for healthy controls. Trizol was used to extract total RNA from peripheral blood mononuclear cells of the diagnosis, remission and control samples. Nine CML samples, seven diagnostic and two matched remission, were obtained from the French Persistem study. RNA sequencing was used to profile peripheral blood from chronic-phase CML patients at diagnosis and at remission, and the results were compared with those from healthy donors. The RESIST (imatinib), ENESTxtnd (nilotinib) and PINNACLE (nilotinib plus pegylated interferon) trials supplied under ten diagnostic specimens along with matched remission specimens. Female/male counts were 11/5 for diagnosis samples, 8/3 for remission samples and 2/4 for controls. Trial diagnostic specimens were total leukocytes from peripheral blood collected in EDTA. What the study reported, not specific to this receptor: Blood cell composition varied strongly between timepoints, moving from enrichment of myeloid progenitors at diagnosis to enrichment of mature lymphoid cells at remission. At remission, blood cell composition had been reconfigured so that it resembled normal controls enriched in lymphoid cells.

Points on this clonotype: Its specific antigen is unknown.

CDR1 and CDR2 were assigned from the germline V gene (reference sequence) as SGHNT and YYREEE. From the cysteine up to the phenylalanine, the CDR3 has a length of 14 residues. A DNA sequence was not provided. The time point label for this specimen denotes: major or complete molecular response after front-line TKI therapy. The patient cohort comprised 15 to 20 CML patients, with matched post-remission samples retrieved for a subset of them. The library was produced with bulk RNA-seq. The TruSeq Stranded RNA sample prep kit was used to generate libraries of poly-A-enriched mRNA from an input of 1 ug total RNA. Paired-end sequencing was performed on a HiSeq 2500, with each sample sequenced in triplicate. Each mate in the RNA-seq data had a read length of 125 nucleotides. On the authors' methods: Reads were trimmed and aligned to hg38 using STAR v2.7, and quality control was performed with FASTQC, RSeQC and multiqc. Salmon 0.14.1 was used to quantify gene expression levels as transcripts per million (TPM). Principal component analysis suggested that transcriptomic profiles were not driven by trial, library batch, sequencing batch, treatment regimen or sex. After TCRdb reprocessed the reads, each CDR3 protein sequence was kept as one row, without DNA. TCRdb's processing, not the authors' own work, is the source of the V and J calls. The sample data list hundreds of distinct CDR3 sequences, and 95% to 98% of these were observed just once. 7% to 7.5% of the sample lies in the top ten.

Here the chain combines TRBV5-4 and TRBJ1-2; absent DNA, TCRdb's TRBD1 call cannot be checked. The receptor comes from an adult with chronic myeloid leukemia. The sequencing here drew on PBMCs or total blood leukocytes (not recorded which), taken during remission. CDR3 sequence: CASSLGQGARGYTF.